The clone carrying this TCR beta chain has only a few counts. Its matching antigen is unknown. Germline-derived CDR1 and CDR2 are GTSNPN and SVGIG (reference sequence). V trimming: 1 base; J trimming: 6 bases; junction bases outside the gene matches: 7. The CDR3 totals 14 residues. The sample comes from a study of beta chain features in type 1 diabetes. Study conclusions and caveats: In patients and controls equally, PCR might favor templates that are shorter. Over-representation of high TCR-expressing cells was a possible consequence of cDNA sequencing.

All of the isolated RNA was reverse transcribed, so expressed TCRB transcripts were sequenced. Assay: immunoSEQ multiplex PCR; the TCRdb copy retains only in-frame clones and omits some. Among 250,000 to 350,000 clones listed, 14% were seen once. The receptor's source is a man younger than 45 in good health. This chain uses TRBV30 with TRBJ2-3; 7 bases match TRBD1. Sequencing used central memory CD4+ T cells from blood. In DNA, the CDR3 is TGTGCCTGGAGTGAGGGGGCCTTTTCGGATACGCAGTATTTT. As protein: CAWSEGAFSDTQYF.